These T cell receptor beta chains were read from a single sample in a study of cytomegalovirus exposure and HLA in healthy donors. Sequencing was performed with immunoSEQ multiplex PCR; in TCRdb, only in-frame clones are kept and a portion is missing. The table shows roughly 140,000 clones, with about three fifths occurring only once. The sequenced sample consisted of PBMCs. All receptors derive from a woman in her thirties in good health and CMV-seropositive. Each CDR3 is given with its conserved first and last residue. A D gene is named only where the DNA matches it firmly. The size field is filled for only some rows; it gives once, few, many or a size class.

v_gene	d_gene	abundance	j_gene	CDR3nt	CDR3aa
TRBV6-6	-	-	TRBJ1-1	TGTGCCAGCAGTCGACTTGATGAAGCTTTCTTT	CASSRLDEAFF
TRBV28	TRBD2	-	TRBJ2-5	TGTGCCAGCAGTTCTCCCGGGACTAGCGGGACCCAGTACTTC	CASSSPGTSGTQYF
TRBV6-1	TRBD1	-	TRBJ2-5	TGTGCCAGCAGTGCGAGGACAGGGTCCCAGTACTTC	CASSARTGSQYF
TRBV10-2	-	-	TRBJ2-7	TGCGCCAGCAGGCCTCAGGGGTACGAGCAGTACTTC	CASRPQGYEQYF
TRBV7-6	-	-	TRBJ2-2	TGTGCCACCTATAAGGGGGACACCGGGGAGCTGTTTTTT	CATYKGDTGELFF
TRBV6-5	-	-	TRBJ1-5	TGTGCCAGCAGTCGTGACAGGAGCAATCAGCCCCAGCATTTT	CASSRDRSNQPQHF
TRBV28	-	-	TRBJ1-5	TGTGCCAGCACCGTGGCACGGGACTCCGTTCAGCCCCAGCATTTT	CASTVARDSVQPQHF
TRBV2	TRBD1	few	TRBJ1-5	TGTGCCAGCAGTGAACAGGGGGCTGGTCAGCCCCAGCATTTT	CASSEQGAGQPQHF
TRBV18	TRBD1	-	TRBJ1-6	TGTGCCAGCTCACCACCGGGACAGGGTCTATCACCCCTCCACTTT	CASSPPGQGLSPLHF
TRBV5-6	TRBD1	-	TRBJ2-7	TGTGCCAGCAGCTTCAGCCCTACCGGGACAGCCTCCTACGAGCAGTACTTC	CASSFSPTGTASYEQYF
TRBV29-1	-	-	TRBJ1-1	TGCAGCGTCCTGTCGAACACTGAAGCTTTCTTT	CSVLSNTEAFF
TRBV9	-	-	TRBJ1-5	TGTGCCAGCAGCGTAGGGGCAGATCGCAATCAGCCCCAGCATTTT	CASSVGADRNQPQHF
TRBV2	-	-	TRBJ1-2	TGTGCCAGCGGACAGAGAACTAACTATGGCTACACCTTC	CASGQRTNYGYTF
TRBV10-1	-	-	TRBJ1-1	TGCGCCAGCAGCGCCCTAACCGGGGACACTGAAGCTTTCTTT	CASSALTGDTEAFF
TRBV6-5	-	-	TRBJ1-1	TGTGCCATCGGGGGGCGGAGGGCTGAAGCTTTCTTT	CAIGGRRAEAFF
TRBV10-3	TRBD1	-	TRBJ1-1	TGTGCCATCCAACGGACGACAGGGCAAAATGAAGCTTTCTTT	CAIQRTTGQNEAFF
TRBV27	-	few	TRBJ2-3	TGTGCCAGCAGTCCATCCACAGATACGCAGTATTTT	CASSPSTDTQYF
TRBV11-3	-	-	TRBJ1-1	TGTGCCAGCAGCGCCTCGACAGACTCGAACACTGAAGCTTTCTTT	CASSASTDSNTEAFF
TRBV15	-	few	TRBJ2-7	TGTGCCACCAGCAGCGGCGGCTACGAGCAGTACTTC	CATSSGGYEQYF
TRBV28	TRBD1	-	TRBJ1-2	TGTGCCAGCAAAACAGGGGACGAGAATAACTATGGCTACACCTTC	CASKTGDENNYGYTF
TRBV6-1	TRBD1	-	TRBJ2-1	TGTGCCAGCAGTGATCAAGGGGGCGGGCAGTTCTTC	CASSDQGGGQFF
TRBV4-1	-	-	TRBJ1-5	TGCGCCAGCAGCCAAGACAATCAACAGCCCCAGCATTTT	CASSQDNQQPQHF